The 31 T cell receptor beta chains reported below all come from one sample, sequenced in a study of brain T cells in children with intractable seizures. Produced via immunoSEQ multiplex PCR; TCRdb's table is partial and in-frame only. The sample shows under 150,000 clones, roughly 94% of them seen only once. This sample comprised peripheral blood, obtained at surgery. The source is a boy younger than two with hemimegalencephaly and intractable seizures.

The rearrangement links TRBV28 to TRBJ2-5; D possibly uses TRBD1 or TRBD2 (5 bases each). This CDR3 is 15 amino acids long. The V and J ends lost 5 bases and 1 base respectively, with 14 bases between them. Germline V gene lookup returns CDR1 MDHEN and CDR2 SYDVKM. Written as DNA, the CDR3 is TGTGCCAGCAGTGGAGGAAAGGGGCTCCAAGAGACCCAGTACTTC. As protein: CASSGGKGLQETQYF.

J is TRBJ2-3 and V is TRBV11-3; 9 nucleotides match TRBD2. This CDR3 region has 13 residues. Trimming removed 5 bases from V and 14 bases from J; junction bases left unmatched: 11. Germline V gene sequence: CDR1 SGHNT, CDR2 YENEEA. The chain's CDR3 is CASSQGGTSFGYF. DNA of the CDR3: TGTGCCAGCAGCCAAGGGGGGACTAGCTTTGGGTATTTT.

The rearrangement links TRBV3-1 (or the pseudogene TRBV3-2) to TRBJ2-7; the D call may be TRBD1 or TRBD2 (5 bases each). CDR1 and CDR2 (germline): LGHDT, YNNKEL (reference sequence). The ends were cut back, 0 bases at V and 4 bases at J, with 16 bases in the middle. This CDR3 has 16 residues. CDR3 region: CASSQDLGVRAYEQYF. The DNA of the CDR3 is TGTGCCAGCAGCCAAGATCTGGGGGTCCGGGCGTACGAGCAGTACTTC.

The J gene is TRBJ2-5, the V gene TRBV14; 12 positions agree with TRBD1. J was trimmed by 5 bases and V by 0 bases; bases with no gene match: 7. Germline-derived CDR1 and CDR2 are SGHDN and FVKESK. The CDR3 has 17 amino acids. The DNA of the CDR3 is TGTGCCAGCAGCCAAGAACCGGGACAGGGGGCTTGGGAGACCCAGTACTTC. Its translation: CASSQEPGQGAWETQYF.

The CDR3 region has the DNA TGCGCCAGCAGCTTGTGGGGCGGGTACGAAAAACTGTTTTTT. This gives the protein CASSLWGGYEKLFF. This chain links TRBV5-1 with TRBJ1-4, with D perhaps matching TRBD1 (5 bases). This CDR3 is 14 amino acids long. Germline V CDR1 and CDR2: SGHRS, YFSETQ. With 1 base removed from V and 8 bases from J, the gap between germline ends came to 12 bases. Complete variable domain (other parts from reference TRBV5-1 and TRBJ1-4): KAGVTQTPRYLIKTRGQQVTLSCSPISGHRSVSWYQQTPGQGLQFLFEYFSETQRNKGNFPGRFSGRQFSNSRSEMNVSTLELGDSALYLCASSLWGGYEKLFFGSGTQLSVL.

The chain employs TRBV5-4 and TRBJ2-3; 7 nucleotides match TRBD1. The V and J ends lost 0 bases and 1 base, in that order; junction bases with no gene match: 2. The CDR3 loop spans 15 amino acids. Germline CDR1 SGHNT, CDR2 YYREEE (reference sequence). The CDR3 sequence: CASSLAGTGTDTQYF. CDR3 DNA sequence: TGTGCCAGCAGCTTGGCCGGGACAGGCACAGATACGCAGTATTTT.

The chain recombines TRBV28 with TRBJ2-5; D might be TRBD2 (5 bases). Germline V gene sequence: CDR1 MDHEN, CDR2 SYDVKM. The CDR3 extends over 13 amino acids. Trimming shortened V by 7 bases and J by 4 bases, and 13 bases separated the two germline ends. The CDR3 spells CASTPGGLETQYF. CDR3 in DNA: TGTGCCAGCACCCCGGGCGGGTTAGAGACCCAGTACTTC.

The chain uses TRBV7-6 and TRBJ2-1; 7 nucleotides match TRBD2. CDR3 size: 17 residues. Germline assignment: CDR1 SGHVS and CDR2 FNYEAQ. J lost 6 bases, V lost 0 bases, and 11 bases had no gene match. CDR3 loop: CASSLAFLSSGRNEQFF. Here the CDR3 DNA reads TGTGCCAGCAGCTTAGCCTTTTTGAGTAGCGGGCGCAATGAGCAGTTCTTC.

V gene TRBV6-2 or TRBV6-3 combines with J gene TRBJ1-3; D ambiguous. V was trimmed by 1 base and J by 4 bases, leaving 2 bases between them. CDR3 length: 12 residues. The germline V gene encodes CDR1 MNHEY and CDR2 SVGEGT. CDR3 sequence: CASSYFGNTIYF. The CDR3 DNA follows: TGTGCCAGCAGTTACTTCGGAAACACCATATATTTT.

The V and J genes are TRBV11-3 and TRBJ2-5; TRBD1 aligns across 8 bases. V shed 4 bases and J 0 bases; nucleotides not matched to a gene: 1. Per germline, CDR1 SGHNT and CDR2 YENEEA. The CDR3 sequence is 14 residues long. CDR3 residues: CASSSGQDQETQYF. As DNA, the CDR3 is TGTGCCAGCAGCTCGGGACAGGACCAAGAGACCCAGTACTTC.

The V call is TRBV4-1, the J call TRBJ2-3; D gene uncertain. The CDR3 contains 16 residues. Germline CDR1 and CDR2: MGHRA and YSYEKL. The V end was cut by 0 bases, the J end by 0 bases, with 10 bases between. The CDR3 nucleotides read TGCGCCAGCAGCCAAGAATCCGTGACTAGCACAGATACGCAGTATTTT. Its protein product is CASSQESVTSTDTQYF.

This clone has only one observation. The rearrangement uses TRBV5-1 and TRBJ2-4; the match to TRBD2 covers 11 bases. J lost 4 bases, V lost 3 bases, and 15 bases had no gene match. This CDR3 is built from 19 residues. Germline V lookup: CDR1 SGHRS, CDR2 YFSETQ. CDR3 nucleotides: TGCGCCAGCAGCTCGGGCCTCACGCGACTAGCGGGGAAAAAAAACATTCAGTACTTC. Its translation: CASSSGLTRLAGKKNIQYF. The whole variable domain, filled in from reference TRBV5-1 and TRBJ2-4, reads KAGVTQTPRYLIKTRGQQVTLSCSPISGHRSVSWYQQTPGQGLQFLFEYFSETQRNKGNFPGRFSGRQFSNSRSEMNVSTLELGDSALYLCASSSGLTRLAGKKNIQYFGAGTRLSVL.

V usage is TRBV28 and J usage is TRBJ2-1, with 9 bases aligning to TRBD2. CDR3 size: 16 residues. The germline V gene encodes CDR1 MDHEN and CDR2 SYDVKM. Trimming cost V 0 bases and J 3 bases; bases outside gene matches: 3. The CDR3 DNA is TGTGCCAGCAGTTTATGGGCTAGCGGGAACTACAATGAGCAGTTCTTC. It encodes CASSLWASGNYNEQFF.

CDR3 residues: CASTPGPASYNEQFF. CDR3 sequence (DNA): TGTGCCAGCACCCCGGGCCCTGCTTCCTACAATGAGCAGTTCTTC. The chain uses TRBV6-6 and TRBJ2-1; D unresolved. CDR3 length: 15 residues. The V end was cut by 7 bases, the J end by 1 base, with 14 bases between. Germline loops: CDR1 MNHNY, CDR2 SVGAGI (reference sequence).

The V gene is TRBV15, the J gene TRBJ2-7; 9 bases agree with TRBD2. The CDR3 length is 16 residues. V was clipped by 6 bases and J by 4 bases; unmatched bases: 13. Germline V gene data show CDR1 as LNHNV and CDR2 as YYDKDF (reference sequence). CDR3 residues: CATSPLSSGIVYEQYF. In DNA form, the CDR3 reads TGTGCCACCAGTCCCCTCTCTAGCGGGATTGTGTACGAGCAGTACTTC. The complete variable domain, with remaining parts taken from reference TRBV15 and TRBJ2-7, reads DAMVIQNPRYQVTQFGKPVTLSCSQTLNHNVMYWYQQKSSQAPKLLFHYYDKDFNNEADTPDNFQSRRPNTSFCFLDIRSPGLGDTAMYLCATSPLSSGIVYEQYFGPGTRLTVT.

The V and J genes are TRBV9 and TRBJ2-3; 9 bases are shared with TRBD2. Germline CDR1 and CDR2: SGDLS and YYNGEE. CDR3 length: 16 residues. J lost 4 bases, V lost 0 bases, and 6 bases had no gene match. CDR3 protein: CASSVGGRAGSDTQYF. For the CDR3, the DNA is TGTGCCAGCAGCGTAGGCGGGAGGGCCGGGTCAGATACGCAGTATTTT.

J is TRBJ1-1 and V is TRBV11-2; D unclear. V lost 3 bases, J lost 6 bases, and 5 bases lay in between. This CDR3 spans 11 amino acids. The germline gives CDR1 SGHAT, CDR2 FQNNGV. The CDR3 DNA reads as TGTGCCAGCAGCTTGGGAGCTGAAGCTTTCTTT. This encodes CASSLGAEAFF.

This chain links TRBV2 with TRBJ1-5; 8 nucleotides line up with TRBD1. The CDR3 is 16 residues long. CDR1 is SNHLY and CDR2 is FYNNEI in the germline V gene. With 2 bases clipped from V and 3 bases from J, the junction kept 6 bases outside the gene matches. CDR3 bases: TGTGCCAGCAGTGAATACAGGGGGGCTTTCAATCAGCCCCAGCATTTT. Residues: CASSEYRGAFNQPQHF.

The chain links TRBV12-3 or TRBV12-4 to TRBJ2-4; D uncertain. The CDR3 sequence is 13 residues long. V gave up 5 bases and J gave up 2 bases, with 7 bases separating them. In nucleotides, the CDR3 is TGTGCCAGCAGTCCTAGTACCAAAAACATTCAGTACTTC. Protein sequence: CASSPSTKNIQYF.

V usage is TRBV2 and J usage is TRBJ2-6; unclear D gene. Per germline, CDR1 SNHLY and CDR2 FYNNEI. The V end was cut by 10 bases, the J end by 2 bases, with 6 bases between. This CDR3 comprises 12 residues. The CDR3 DNA is TGTGCCACCCGACCTGGGGCCAACGTCCTGACTTTC. This sequence encodes CATRPGANVLTF.

The J gene is TRBJ1-5, the V gene TRBV5-6; D gene unclear. The length of the CDR3 is 15 residues. V was trimmed by 1 base and J by 0 bases, leaving 8 bases between them. Per germline, CDR1 SGHDT and CDR2 YYEEEE. The CDR3 sequence is CASSLFWASNQPQHF. The CDR3, as DNA: TGTGCCAGCAGCTTGTTTTGGGCTAGCAATCAGCCCCAGCATTTT. The full variable domain, its missing parts supplied by reference TRBV5-6 and TRBJ1-5, is DAGVTQSPTHLIKTRGQQVTLRCSPKSGHDTVSWYQQALGQGPQFIFQYYEEEERQRGNFPDRFSGHQFPNYSSELNVNALLLGDSALYLCASSLFWASNQPQHFGDGTRLSIL.

This chain connects TRBV6-5 to TRBJ2-2, with TRBD1 as a possible D gene (5 bases). V shed 1 base and J shed 2 bases, with 11 bases lying between them. The CDR3 runs to 16 residues. CDR1 is MNHEY, CDR2 SVGAGI, per germline. The CDR3 sequence: CASSYYRPQNTGELFF. The CDR3 DNA follows: TGTGCCAGCAGTTACTACAGGCCTCAAAACACCGGGGAGCTGTTTTTT.

The genes are TRBV6-5 and TRBJ2-7; 7 bases map to TRBD1. This CDR3 comprises 14 residues. The V gene end was trimmed by 6 bases and the J gene end by 0 bases; junction bases not matched to a gene: 5. Germline lookup yields CDR1 MNHEY and CDR2 SVGAGI. The DNA of the CDR3 is TGTGCCAGCAGCTGGGGGACAGTCTCCTACGAGCAGTACTTC. Protein product: CASSWGTVSYEQYF.

The rearrangement links TRBV6-1 to TRBJ2-7; a possible D gene is TRBD1 (6 bases). The CDR3 has 15 amino acids. V lost 0 bases and J 12 bases, leaving 21 bases between the germline ends. The germline CDR1 and CDR2 sequences are MNHNS and SASEGT. The CDR3 protein is CASSEARAQGSGPYF. DNA of the CDR3: TGTGCCAGCAGTGAAGCCCGTGCACAGGGATCGGGGCCGTACTTC.

This clone was picked up one time. V and J are TRBV27 and TRBJ1-2, with 7 bases identical to TRBD1. The germline CDR1 and CDR2 sequences are MNHEY and SMNVEV (reference sequence). The V segment lost 6 bases and the J segment 6 bases; nucleotides outside the gene matches: 7. The CDR3 runs to 13 residues. The DNA of the CDR3 is TGTGCCAGCAGACCCGCGGGACAGAATGGCTACACCTTC. Its protein is CASRPAGQNGYTF.

The chain couples TRBV7-9 to TRBJ1-6; D gene unclear. This CDR3 comprises 12 residues. Germline-derived CDR1 and CDR2 are SEHNR and FQNEAQ (reference sequence). The V end was cut by 5 bases, the J end by 10 bases, with 9 bases between. The CDR3: CASSRRRSPLHF. The DNA of the CDR3 is TGTGCCAGCAGCCGACGGAGGTCACCCCTCCACTTT.

The chain uses TRBV7-9 and TRBJ2-7; perhaps TRBD2 as D (6 bases). V was shortened by 5 bases and J by 0 bases, with 17 bases between the two germline ends. The CDR3 loop spans 16 amino acids. CDR1 and CDR2 from the germline V gene are SEHNR and FQNEAQ (reference sequence). DNA of the CDR3: TGTGCCAGCAGCCCAAAGGAGGGAACCCGCTCCTACGAGCAGTACTTC. It specifies CASSPKEGTRSYEQYF.

The chain recombines TRBV19 with TRBJ2-7; TRBD2 aligns across 10 bases. Trimming took 2 bases from V and 3 from J; bases not matched to a gene: 1. The germline CDR1 and CDR2 sequences are LNHDA and SQIVND (reference sequence). The CDR3 has 14 amino acids. CDR3 nucleotide sequence: TGTGCCAGTAGTATACTAGCGGGAGTCTACGAGCAGTACTTC. Translated, it gives CASSILAGVYEQYF.

V and J are TRBV21-1 and TRBJ1-1; TRBD1 is the table's D call and was not checked against the DNA. TRBV21-1 counts as a pseudogene. The CDR3 is 13 residues long. CDR3 loop: CASSKEGGGEAFF. In nucleotides, the CDR3 is TGTGCCAGCAGCAAAGAAGGGGGTGGTGAAGCTTTCTTT.

The J gene is TRBJ2-7, the V gene TRBV7-9, with 12 bases identical to TRBD2. V was pared by 0 bases and J by 2 bases, with 5 bases of the junction left unmatched. The CDR3 is made up of 17 amino acids. CDR1 and CDR2 (germline): SEHNR, FQNEAQ (reference sequence). CDR3 residues: CASSLAQTSGRPYEQYF. The CDR3 DNA reads as TGTGCCAGCAGCTTAGCCCAGACTAGCGGGAGACCCTACGAGCAGTACTTC. Variable domain in full (rest from reference TRBV7-9 and TRBJ2-7): DTGVSQNPRHKITKRGQNVTFRCDPISEHNRLYWYRQTLGQGPEFLTYFQNEAQLEKSRLLSDRFSAERPKGSFSTLEIQRTEQGDSAMYLCASSLAQTSGRPYEQYFGPGTRLTVT.

The gene calls are TRBV30 and TRBJ2-7; D gene ambiguous. V gave up 2 bases and J gave up 3 bases, with 5 bases separating them. Per germline, CDR1 GTSNPN and CDR2 SVGIG (reference sequence). This CDR3 has 11 amino acids. Here the CDR3 reads CAWSKSYEQYF. CDR3 DNA: TGTGCCTGGAGTAAAAGCTACGAGCAGTACTTC.